Presented here are 20 T cell receptor beta chains from one specimen sequenced in a study of CD8+CD57+ T cells in acquired aplastic anemia. The TCR beta profiling, which covered VDJ combination and CDR3 sequence, was carried out using genomic DNA as the template. TCRdb recomputed calls from the reads with MiXCR, one row per CDR3 protein. Of about 220,000 distinct CDR3 sequences listed, 30% to 40% are singletons. The sequencing sample was made of sorted CD4+, CD8+, or CD8+CD57+ T cells (not recorded which) from PBMCs. The receptors here all came from a human donor in good health, serving as a control.

The rearrangement joins TRBV19 to TRBJ1-4, with a tentative D call TRBD1 (6 bases). V was clipped by 5 bases and J by 7 bases, with 14 bases between them. Looked up from germline, CDR1 is LNHDA and CDR2 is SQIVND (reference sequence). CDR3 length: 14 residues. The CDR3 DNA reads as TGTGCCAGTAGTGCGGACAGAGGTCGTGAAAAACTGTTTTTT. This translates into CASSADRGREKLFF.

As to this clonotype: At one boundary the junction diverges from the germline segment, which might be a read error. The chain joins TRBV6-5 to TRBJ1-1; D not resolved. The CDR3 loop spans 14 amino acids. Germline lookup yields CDR1 MNHEY and CDR2 SVGAGI. For the CDR3, the DNA is TGTGCCCGCAGTTACCTGGGGTTGAACACTGAAGCTTTCTTT. It is translated as CARSYLGLNTEAFF.

This clonotype was detected many times. J is TRBJ2-1 and V is TRBV9; 12 bases match TRBD1. This CDR3 contains 14 residues. Germline V gene lookup returns CDR1 SGDLS and CDR2 YYNGEE. The V segment lost 4 bases and the J segment 8 bases; nucleotides outside the gene matches: 4. The CDR3 region has the DNA TGTGCCAGCAGCCCGGGACAGGGGGCCTATGAGCAGTTCTTC. This sequence encodes CASSPGQGAYEQFF.

This clonotype has just a few counts. The chain uses TRBV15 and TRBJ2-5, with D perhaps matching TRBD1 (6 bases). Per the germline V gene, CDR1 is LNHNV and CDR2 is YYDKDF (reference sequence). The CDR3 spans 15 residues. Trimming took off 1 base at V and 1 base at J, with 10 bases between the two ends. CDR3 in DNA: TGTGCCACCAGCAGAGTAGGGGACATCCAAGAGACCCAGTACTTC. Translation gives CATSRVGDIQETQYF.

In its sample, this clonotype was seen a few times. The chain recombines TRBV25-1 with TRBJ2-1; a possible D gene is TRBD2 (7 bases). Trimming left V 8 bases short and J 8 bases short, with 25 bases between. Germline V gene sequence: CDR1 MGHDK, CDR2 SYGVNS. CDR3 length: 16 amino acids. The CDR3: CASGGALLLAYDEQFF. The CDR3 DNA reads as TGTGCCAGCGGGGGGGCTCTGCTACTAGCCTATGATGAGCAGTTCTTC.

This chain connects TRBV10-3 to TRBJ2-5; TRBD1 matches at 7 bases. Germline V gene sequence: CDR1 ENHRY, CDR2 SYGVKD. The CDR3 is made up of 13 amino acids. The J segment lost 3 bases and the V segment lost 8 bases, leaving 6 bases of the junction unmatched. The CDR3 here is CAIAYTGEETQYF. CDR3 bases: TGTGCCATCGCATATACAGGGGAAGAGACCCAGTACTTC.

Of note for this clonotype: The CDR3 end shows no conserved phenylalanine or tryptophan, and so a read error is likely. This chain uses TRBV20-1 with TRBJ1-4; 7 bases are shared with TRBD1. Germline CDR1 and CDR2: DFQATT and SNEGSKA (reference sequence). CDR3 length: 14 residues. V gave up 6 bases and J gave up 7 bases; unmatched junction bases: 11. In DNA form, the CDR3 reads TGCAGTGCAGCCGCGACAGGGTCAAGTGAAAAACTGTTTCCT. Encoded protein: CSAAATGSSEKLFP.

In its sample, this clonotype was seen a few times. The V and J genes are TRBV2 and TRBJ2-5; 7 positions match TRBD1. The V segment lost 6 bases and the J segment 4 bases; nucleotides outside the gene matches: 8. Germline loops: CDR1 SNHLY, CDR2 FYNNEI. There are 14 residues in the CDR3. CDR3 in amino acids: CASSQGGRPETQYF. The DNA for the CDR3 is TGTGCCAGCAGCCAAGGGGGCCGACCAGAGACCCAGTACTTC.

This clonotype appeared many times. The chain employs TRBV20-1 and TRBJ1-2, with a possible D match to TRBD1 (6 bases). This CDR3 spans 16 amino acids. Germline V lookup: CDR1 DFQATT, CDR2 SNEGSKA (reference sequence). The CDR3 sequence is CRVDSQGRWANYGYTF. CDR3 nucleotides: TGCAGGGTCGATTCACAGGGACGTTGGGCTAACTATGGCTACACCTTC.

The rearrangement uses TRBV27 and TRBJ2-7; 15 nucleotides match TRBD2. The CDR3 has 15 residues. V shed 6 bases, J shed 4 bases, and the junction held 4 bases outside the gene matches. Germline values: CDR1 MNHEY, CDR2 SMNVEV (reference sequence). CDR3 protein: CASRTGTSGGYEQYF. CDR3 bases: TGTGCCAGCAGAACCGGGACTAGCGGGGGGTACGAGCAGTACTTC.

The gene calls are TRBV12-5 and TRBJ2-1; D might be TRBD1 (5 bases). The CDR3 consists of 16 residues. CDR1 and CDR2 (germline): LGHNT, FRNRAP. V dropped 1 base and J dropped 0 bases, with 10 bases sitting between them. The CDR3 here is CASGLGQTVSYNEQFF. The CDR3 nucleotides are TGTGCTAGTGGTTTGGGCCAGACAGTCTCCTACAATGAGCAGTTCTTC.

This clonotype occurred a few times. The chain joins TRBV12-3 or TRBV12-4 to TRBJ2-1; D might be TRBD1 (5 bases). The V gene lost 2 bases and the J gene lost 0 bases, with 14 bases spanning the gap. This CDR3 has 17 amino acids. The CDR3 loop is CASSLPRTPSSYNEQFF. The CDR3 DNA follows: TGTGCCAGCAGTTTACCCAGGACACCCAGCTCCTACAATGAGCAGTTCTTC.

The chain combines TRBV2 with TRBJ2-7; 8 bases are shared with TRBD1. The CDR3 is 13 amino acids. The V gene's germline CDR1 is SNHLY and CDR2 FYNNEI. J lost 4 bases, V lost 7 bases, and 6 bases had no gene match. This CDR3 reads CASTTDRVYEQYF. CDR3 sequence (DNA): TGTGCCAGCACCACGGACAGGGTATACGAGCAGTACTTC.

There are many counts of this clonotype. The J gene is TRBJ2-7, the V gene TRBV20-1, with no clear D. V lost 4 bases, J lost 3 bases, and 13 bases lay in between. Germline CDR1 is DFQATT and CDR2 is SNEGSKA (reference sequence). The CDR3 has 13 amino acids. The DNA for the CDR3 is TGCAGTGCTACCCGCTCTCCAGTCTACGAGCAGTACTTC. Translation: CSATRSPVYEQYF.

V is TRBV12-3 or TRBV12-4 and J is TRBJ1-1; 8 nucleotides align to TRBD1. The CDR3 sequence is 17 residues long. The junction had 10 bases not matched to a gene; V was cut back by 2 bases and J by 2 bases. The CDR3 DNA is TGTGCCAGCAGTTTATGGGTCCGGGACAGGCGAAACACTGAAGCTTTCTTT. It codes for CASSLWVRDRRNTEAFF.

This clonotype has just a few counts. J is TRBJ2-3 and V is TRBV18, with a possible D match to TRBD2 (6 bases). CDR3 length equals 16 residues. V was pared by 1 base and J by 5 bases, with 16 bases between. CDR1 is KGHSH and CDR2 is LQKENI in the germline V gene. In DNA form, the CDR3 reads TGTGCCAGCTCACCACGTAGCGGTGGGACCGGAGATACGCAGTATTTT. Its protein is CASSPRSGGTGDTQYF.

This chain links TRBV7-2 with TRBJ2-5; TRBD2 is a possible D gene (6 bases). V was pared by 5 bases and J by 7 bases, with 14 bases between. CDR1 is SGHTA, CDR2 FQGNSA, per germline. CDR3 length: 13 residues. CDR3 protein: CASSLGRRGTQYF. The DNA of the CDR3 is TGTGCCAGCAGCCTGGGCAGGCGGGGGACCCAGTACTTC. The entire variable domain, with the rest obtained from reference TRBV7-2 and TRBJ2-5, is as follows: GAGVSQSPSNKVTEKGKDVELRCDPISGHTALYWYRQSLGQGLEFLIYFQGNSAPDKSGLPSDRFSAERTGGSVSTLTIQRTQQEDSAVYLCASSLGRRGTQYFGPGTRLLVL.

Here the CDR3 reads CASSTAGTVGNTIYF. CDR3 DNA: TGTGCCAGCAGTACCGCCGGGACAGTAGGAAACACCATATATTTT. The rearrangement joins TRBV28 to TRBJ1-3; 7 bases line up with TRBD1. The CDR3 sequence is 15 residues long. The germline V gene encodes CDR1 MDHEN and CDR2 SYDVKM. J was trimmed by 4 bases and V by 5 bases; bases with no gene match: 8.

This chain links TRBV5-1 with TRBJ2-1; 11 nucleotides line up with TRBD2. V was clipped by 4 bases and J by 2 bases; unmatched bases: 8. The CDR3 sequence is 17 residues long. Germline CDR1 and CDR2: SGHRS and YFSETQ. DNA for the CDR3: TGCGCCAGCAGCCTTGTTCTAGCGGGAGGAACCTACAATGAGCAGTTCTTC. This translates into CASSLVLAGGTYNEQFF.

This clonotype was seen a few times. The chain employs TRBV5-8 and TRBJ2-7; D is possibly TRBD1 (6 bases). Trimming stripped 4 bases from V and 1 base from J, with 9 bases between. In germline, CDR1 is SGHTS, CDR2 YDEGEE. This CDR3 comprises 13 residues. The CDR3 sequence: CASSHRESYEQYF. CDR3 in DNA: TGTGCCAGCAGCCACAGGGAATCCTACGAGCAGTACTTC.